This T cell receptor beta chain appears in the sequencing data of a study of T cells in tuberculosis. The method was immunoSEQ multiplex PCR; TCRdb's version includes in-frame clones alone and lacks a portion of them. The sample includes some 34,000 clones, approximately 93% seen only once; the top ten take about 7.5%. Looked up from germline, CDR1 is SGHTA and CDR2 is FQGTGA. There are 15 residues in the CDR3. V was cut by 1 base and J by 0 bases, with 9 bases left in between. The clonotype was recovered from a donor between 10 and 35 years old with latent tuberculosis or without tuberculosis infection. Sequenced sample: PBMCs. The chain links TRBV7-3 to TRBJ1-1; D may be TRBD1 (5 bases). The CDR3 sequence is CASSLSPGVNTEAFF. The CDR3 bases are TGTGCCAGCAGCTTAAGCCCGGGGGTGAACACTGAAGCTTTCTTT.